This T cell receptor beta chain came from a study of blood T cell repertoires in COVID-19. The overall study: Samples came from the United States, Italy and Spain, spanning acute and convalescent COVID-19. T cells, B-cell-depleted T cells, or PBMCs provided the cDNA or gDNA that served as material.

Trimming pared 6 bases from V and 7 bases from J, leaving 10 bases between. The CDR3 covers 12 residues. Per the study methods: Cell counts per sample came from amplifying reference gene primers. TCRdb keeps only in-frame clones here, not all; method: immunoSEQ multiplex PCR. V, J and clone size derive from that table, while D and trimming were established from the DNA sequence. The sample carries around 100,000 clones, more than 85% recorded once. The rearrangement uses TRBV12-3 or TRBV12-4 and TRBJ1-5, with D hard to call. The source of this sequence is a man in his thirties or forties in a cohort sampled during active COVID-19. Sequenced sample: peripheral blood. CDR3 sequence reads: CASSQSGQPQHF. The CDR3 region has the DNA TGTGCCAGCAGCCAGAGCGGGCAGCCCCAGCATTTT.